This is a list of T cell receptor beta chains from one sample in a study of blood T cell repertoires in COVID-19. Sequenced by immunoSEQ multiplex PCR; TCRdb stores in-frame clones only, minus some. Here the sample spans approximately 140,000 clones, 65% to 85% being singletons. What was sequenced was peripheral blood. These receptors all come from a man aged 25-45 years with COVID-19, enrolled during active disease. Each CDR3 is given with its conserved first and last residue. The order of the fields is clone size, J gene, D gene, CDR3 length, V gene, CDR3 protein, CDR3 DNA. D genes are given only for firm matches. The size field is filled for only some rows; it gives once, few, many or a size class.

clone size: .; J gene: TRBJ1-1; D gene: .; CDR3 length: 12; V gene: TRBV28; CDR3 protein: CATSSLGRWAFF; CDR3 DNA: TGTGCCACCTCCTCCCTGGGCAGGTGGGCTTTCTTT
clone size: few; J gene: TRBJ2-6; D gene: .; CDR3 length: 14; V gene: TRBV19; CDR3 protein: CASRRPAGANVLTF; CDR3 DNA: TGTGCCAGTAGGCGGCCCGCTGGGGCCAACGTCCTGACTTTC
clone size: .; J gene: TRBJ2-7; D gene: .; CDR3 length: 14; V gene: TRBV19; CDR3 protein: CASSTGFLRGEQYF; CDR3 DNA: TGTGCCAGTAGTACTGGGTTTCTCAGGGGCGAGCAGTACTTC
clone size: .; J gene: TRBJ2-1; D gene: TRBD2; CDR3 length: 15; V gene: TRBV5-4; CDR3 protein: CASSSLAGGYNEQFF; CDR3 DNA: TGTGCCAGCAGCTCACTAGCGGGAGGGTACAATGAGCAGTTCTTC
clone size: .; J gene: TRBJ2-2; D gene: TRBD1; CDR3 length: 14; V gene: TRBV19; CDR3 protein: CASMRQGSTGELFF; CDR3 DNA: TGTGCCAGTATGCGACAGGGATCCACCGGGGAGCTGTTTTTT
clone size: .; J gene: TRBJ2-7; D gene: TRBD1; CDR3 length: 13; V gene: TRBV18; CDR3 protein: CASSPGQVGEQYF; CDR3 DNA: TGTGCCAGCTCACCCGGACAGGTTGGCGAGCAGTACTTC
clone size: .; J gene: TRBJ1-5; D gene: TRBD1; CDR3 length: 15; V gene: TRBV19; CDR3 protein: CASGGQGYGNQPQHF; CDR3 DNA: TGTGCCAGTGGTGGACAGGGATATGGCAATCAGCCCCAGCATTTT
clone size: .; J gene: TRBJ1-5; D gene: .; CDR3 length: 13; V gene: TRBV30; CDR3 protein: CAWSVRSNQPQHF; CDR3 DNA: TGTGCCTGGAGTGTACGGAGCAATCAGCCCCAGCATTTT
clone size: .; J gene: TRBJ2-1; D gene: .; CDR3 length: 13; V gene: TRBV19; CDR3 protein: CASCPNSYNEQFF; CDR3 DNA: TGTGCCAGCTGTCCTAACTCCTACAATGAGCAGTTCTTC
clone size: .; J gene: TRBJ2-5; D gene: .; CDR3 length: 13; V gene: TRBV10-2; CDR3 protein: CASRKTGEETQYF; CDR3 DNA: TGCGCCAGCAGAAAGACAGGTGAAGAGACCCAGTACTTC
clone size: .; J gene: TRBJ1-1; D gene: TRBD1; CDR3 length: 15; V gene: TRBV9; CDR3 protein: CASSVDGQGDTEAFF; CDR3 DNA: TGTGCCAGCAGCGTAGACGGACAGGGTGACACTGAAGCTTTCTTT
clone size: .; J gene: TRBJ2-3; D gene: TRBD1; CDR3 length: 15; V gene: TRBV6-5; CDR3 protein: CASSSTDRGVDTQYF; CDR3 DNA: TGTGCCAGCAGTTCGACCGACAGGGGGGTCGATACGCAGTATTTT
clone size: .; J gene: TRBJ2-1; D gene: TRBD2; CDR3 length: 12; V gene: TRBV5-6; CDR3 protein: CASSFMRREEFF; CDR3 DNA: TGTGCCAGCAGCTTTATGCGGCGGGAGGAGTTCTTC
clone size: .; J gene: TRBJ1-6; D gene: TRBD1; CDR3 length: 14; V gene: TRBV9; CDR3 protein: CASSAGTGDSPLHF; CDR3 DNA: TGTGCCAGCAGCGCTGGGACAGGGGATTCACCCCTCCACTTT
clone size: .; J gene: TRBJ2-7; D gene: .; CDR3 length: 14; V gene: TRBV9; CDR3 protein: CASSASKGATEQYF; CDR3 DNA: TGTGCCAGCAGCGCCTCGAAGGGAGCGACGGAGCAGTACTTC
clone size: .; J gene: TRBJ2-1; D gene: .; CDR3 length: 14; V gene: TRBV28; CDR3 protein: CASSLPGLVNEQFF; CDR3 DNA: TGTGCCAGCAGTTTACCGGGACTGGTCAATGAGCAGTTCTTC
clone size: once; J gene: TRBJ2-3; D gene: .; CDR3 length: 15; V gene: TRBV7-2; CDR3 protein: CASSSRAHSTDTQYF; CDR3 DNA: TGTGCCAGCAGCTCGCGGGCCCATAGCACAGATACGCAGTATTTT
clone size: .; J gene: TRBJ2-7; D gene: TRBD2; CDR3 length: 16; V gene: TRBV28; CDR3 protein: CASRTSGSPSSYEQYF; CDR3 DNA: TGTGCCAGCAGGACTAGCGGGAGCCCAAGCTCCTACGAGCAGTACTTC
clone size: once; J gene: TRBJ2-7; D gene: TRBD1; CDR3 length: 13; V gene: TRBV6-5; CDR3 protein: CASSLGQVGEQYF; CDR3 DNA: TGTGCCAGCAGTCTCGGACAGGTCGGCGAGCAGTACTTC
clone size: few; J gene: TRBJ1-5; D gene: .; CDR3 length: 14; V gene: TRBV7-9; CDR3 protein: CASSRTDSNQPQHF; CDR3 DNA: TGTGCCAGCAGCCGGACAGATAGCAATCAGCCCCAGCATTTT
clone size: .; J gene: TRBJ2-6; D gene: .; CDR3 length: 16; V gene: TRBV28; CDR3 protein: CASSGQYTSGANVLTF; CDR3 DNA: TGTGCCAGCAGCGGACAGTACACCTCTGGGGCCAACGTCCTGACTTTC
clone size: .; J gene: TRBJ2-1; D gene: .; CDR3 length: 13; V gene: TRBV13; CDR3 protein: CASSFPRDNEQFF; CDR3 DNA: TGTGCCAGCAGCTTCCCTCGGGACAATGAGCAGTTCTTC
clone size: .; J gene: TRBJ1-3; D gene: .; CDR3 length: 14; V gene: TRBV2; CDR3 protein: CASSDLGGGNTIYF; CDR3 DNA: TGTGCCAGCAGTGACTTGGGGGGAGGAAACACCATATATTTT
clone size: few; J gene: TRBJ1-4; D gene: .; CDR3 length: 15; V gene: TRBV11-2; CDR3 protein: CASSQAGHGNEKLFF; CDR3 DNA: TGTGCCAGCAGCCAAGCGGGGCACGGGAATGAAAAACTGTTTTTT
clone size: medium-sized; J gene: TRBJ2-2; D gene: .; CDR3 length: 15; V gene: TRBV19; CDR3 protein: CASSISGVVTGELFF; CDR3 DNA: TGTGCCAGTAGTATATCGGGGGTCGTCACCGGGGAGCTGTTTTTT
clone size: .; J gene: TRBJ2-1; D gene: TRBD1; CDR3 length: 15; V gene: TRBV3-1/TRBV3-2; CDR3 protein: CASSQGVSGGDEQFF; CDR3 DNA: TGTGCCAGCAGCCAAGGGGTCTCAGGGGGCGATGAGCAGTTCTTC
clone size: .; J gene: TRBJ1-5; D gene: .; CDR3 length: 15; V gene: TRBV7-2; CDR3 protein: CASSLDSNSNQPQHF; CDR3 DNA: TGTGCCAGCAGCTTAGACAGCAATAGCAATCAGCCCCAGCATTTT
clone size: .; J gene: TRBJ2-3; D gene: TRBD2; CDR3 length: 15; V gene: TRBV4-1; CDR3 protein: CASREGTSGRNTQYF; CDR3 DNA: TGCGCCAGCAGGGAAGGGACTAGCGGGAGGAATACGCAGTATTTT
clone size: once; J gene: TRBJ2-1; D gene: .; CDR3 length: 14; V gene: TRBV6-5; CDR3 protein: CASRRPYRAVEQFF; CDR3 DNA: TGTGCCAGCAGGAGACCTTACAGGGCTGTTGAGCAGTTCTTC